This TCR beta chain came from a study of CD8+CD57+ T cells in acquired aplastic anemia (dated by TCRdb to between 2018 and 2020). Describing the broader study: On average, sorted CD4+ and CD8+ cells yielded around 3.1 ug of extracted DNA, with a range of roughly 0.17 to 30 ug. CD8+CD57+ expansion was defined as a frequency above the mean frequency observed in healthy subjects.

Profiling of TCR beta VDJ combinations and CDR3 sequences used genomic DNA as the template. An Illumina HiSeq 2000 was used for TCR repertoire sequencing. As for how the authors treated the data: Repertoires were assessed using TRBV/TRBJ rearrangement plots, CDR3 size and DJ length profiles, and Simpson's diversity index. Whichever DNA sequence was most abundant in the deep sequencing data was defined as the immunodominant clone. CDR3 amino acid sequences were screened for sharing across subjects and were compared with published repertoires and the VDJdb database. The raw public data were reprocessed by TCRdb itself: fastp quality trimming at Q25, MiXCR clonotype calling, in-frame beta chains only. Rows with one shared CDR3 protein collapse into an entry with the most common genes and DNA. The V and J calls reflect TCRdb's pipeline rather than the authors' work. The table for this sample lists under 350,000 distinct CDR3 sequences; roughly 53% of them were counted only once. The ten largest clones capture approximately 1.3% of the sample.

About this clonotype: It lacks a known antigen. Within one base of it there is no much larger clone, and no base qualities were kept.

Study-wide findings and limitations: No significant difference in CD8+ Simpson's diversity was found between patients and healthy controls (P=0.060). Some 30 CD8+ CDR3 sequences were found to be shared between patients and controls, but these sequences appeared to be highly expressed in patients and within the immunodominant clones of the patients.

Flow cytometry had shown CD8+CD57+ cell expansion in the patients selected for sequencing. Severe acquired aplastic anemia was diagnosed in all patients according to International Study of Aplastic Anemia and Agranulocytosis and Camitta criteria. At the time blood was sampled, none of the patients had received any therapy. In the study, sorted CD4+ and CD8+ blood T cells from patients with severe aplastic anemia and from healthy subjects underwent deep sequencing of TCR repertoires. Patients were enrolled under clinicaltrials.gov protocols 00001620, 01623167, 00001397, 00071045, 00081523 and 00961064 in the USA. Ficoll-Paque density gradient centrifugation was used to isolate peripheral blood mononuclear cells. Before DNA was extracted, CD4+ and CD8+ T cells were sorted using either FACS or magnetic beads. Between the V and J ends, shortened by 1 base and 1 base respectively, the junction contains 13 bases. From its cysteine to its phenylalanine, the CDR3 spans 16 amino acids. Only the CDR3 part of the read is kept: 48 bases, read in frame from the first base. The germline V gene encodes CDR1 SGHVS and CDR2 FNYEAQ.

The chain joins TRBV7-6 to TRBJ2-5; perhaps TRBD2 is the D gene, with 6 bases matching. The material sequenced was sorted CD4+, CD8+, or CD8+CD57+ T cells (not recorded which) from PBMCs. This clonotype was sampled from a human donor with aplastic anemia. The bases read TGTGCCAGCAGCTTAGTGGGACTCAGACCCCAAGAGACCCAGTACTTC. It is translated as CASSLVGLRPQETQYF.